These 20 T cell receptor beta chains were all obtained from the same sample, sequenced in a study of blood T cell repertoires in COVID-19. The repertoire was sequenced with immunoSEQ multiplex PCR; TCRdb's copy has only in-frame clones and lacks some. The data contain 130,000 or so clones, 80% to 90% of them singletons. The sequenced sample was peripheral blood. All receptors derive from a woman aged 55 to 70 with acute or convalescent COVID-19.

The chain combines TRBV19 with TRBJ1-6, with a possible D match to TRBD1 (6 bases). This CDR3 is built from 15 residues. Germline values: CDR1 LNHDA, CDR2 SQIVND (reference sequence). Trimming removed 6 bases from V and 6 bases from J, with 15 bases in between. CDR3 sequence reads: CASRNSGTRNSPLHF. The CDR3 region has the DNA TGTGCCAGTAGAAACTCCGGGACACGTAATTCACCCCTCCACTTT.

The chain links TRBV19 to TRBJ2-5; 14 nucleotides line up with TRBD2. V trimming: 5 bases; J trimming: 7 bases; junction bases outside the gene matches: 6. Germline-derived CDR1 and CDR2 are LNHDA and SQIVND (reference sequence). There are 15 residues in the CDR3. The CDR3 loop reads CASSLTSGGAWTQYF. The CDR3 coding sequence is TGTGCCAGTAGTTTGACTAGCGGGGGGGCATGGACCCAGTACTTC.

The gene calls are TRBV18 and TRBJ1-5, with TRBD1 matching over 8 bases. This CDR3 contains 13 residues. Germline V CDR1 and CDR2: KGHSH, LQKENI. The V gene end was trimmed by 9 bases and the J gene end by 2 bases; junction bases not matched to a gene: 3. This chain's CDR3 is CASTTGGNQPQHF. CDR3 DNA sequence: TGTGCCAGTACGACAGGGGGCAATCAGCCCCAGCATTTT.

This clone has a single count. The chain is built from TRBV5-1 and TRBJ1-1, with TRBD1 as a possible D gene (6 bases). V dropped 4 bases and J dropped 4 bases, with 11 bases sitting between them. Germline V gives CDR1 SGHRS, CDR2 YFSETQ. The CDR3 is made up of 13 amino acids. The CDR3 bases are TGCGCCAGCAGCGATAACAGGGCCACTGAAGCTTTCTTT. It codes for CASSDNRATEAFF.

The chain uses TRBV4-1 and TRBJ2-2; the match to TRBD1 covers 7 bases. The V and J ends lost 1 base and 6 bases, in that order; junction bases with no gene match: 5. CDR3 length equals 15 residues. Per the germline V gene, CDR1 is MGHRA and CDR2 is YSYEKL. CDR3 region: CASSQVLGGAGELFF. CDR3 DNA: TGCGCCAGCAGCCAAGTGTTAGGGGGCGCCGGGGAGCTGTTTTTT.

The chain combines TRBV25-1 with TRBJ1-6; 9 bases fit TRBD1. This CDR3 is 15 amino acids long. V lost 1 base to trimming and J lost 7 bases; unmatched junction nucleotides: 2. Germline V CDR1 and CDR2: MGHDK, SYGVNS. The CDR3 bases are TGTGCCAGCAGTGAATGGACAGGGGCCAATTCACCCCTCCACTTT. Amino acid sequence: CASSEWTGANSPLHF.

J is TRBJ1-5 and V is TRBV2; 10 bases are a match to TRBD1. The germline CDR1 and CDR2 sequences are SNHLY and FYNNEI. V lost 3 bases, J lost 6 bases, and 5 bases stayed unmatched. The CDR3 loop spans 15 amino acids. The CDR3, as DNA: TGTGCCAGCAGTGAGGAGACAGGGGGCGGTCAGCCCCAGCATTTT. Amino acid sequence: CASSEETGGGQPQHF.

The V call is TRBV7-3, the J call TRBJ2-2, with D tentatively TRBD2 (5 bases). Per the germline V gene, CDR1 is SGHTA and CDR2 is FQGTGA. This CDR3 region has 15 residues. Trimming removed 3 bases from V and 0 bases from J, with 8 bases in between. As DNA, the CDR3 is TGTGCCAGCAGCTTGGGGAGCGCGAACACCGGGGAGCTGTTTTTT. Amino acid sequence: CASSLGSANTGELFF. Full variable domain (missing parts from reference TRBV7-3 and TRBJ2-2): GAGVSQTPSNKVTEKGKYVELRCDPISGHTALYWYRQSLGQGPEFLIYFQGTGAADDSGLPNDRFFAVRPEGSVSTLKIQRTERGDSAVYLCASSLGSANTGELFFGEGSRLTVL.

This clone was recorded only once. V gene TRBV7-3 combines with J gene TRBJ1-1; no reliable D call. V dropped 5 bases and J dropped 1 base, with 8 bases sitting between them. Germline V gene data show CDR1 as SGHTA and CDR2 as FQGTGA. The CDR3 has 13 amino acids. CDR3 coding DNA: TGTGCCAGCAGCCGTTCGGGGAACACTGAAGCTTTCTTT. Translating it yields CASSRSGNTEAFF.

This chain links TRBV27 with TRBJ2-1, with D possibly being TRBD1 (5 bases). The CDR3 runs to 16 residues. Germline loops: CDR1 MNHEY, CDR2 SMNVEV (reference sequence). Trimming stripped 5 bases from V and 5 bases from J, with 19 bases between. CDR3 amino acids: CASSTFFKGSDNEQFF. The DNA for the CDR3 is TGTGCCAGCAGTACCTTTTTCAAGGGGTCTGACAATGAGCAGTTCTTC.

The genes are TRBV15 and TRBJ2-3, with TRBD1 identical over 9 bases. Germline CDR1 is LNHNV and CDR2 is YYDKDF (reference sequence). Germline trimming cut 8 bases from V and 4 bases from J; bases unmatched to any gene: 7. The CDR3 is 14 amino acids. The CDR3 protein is CATARDRGADTQYF. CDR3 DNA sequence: TGTGCCACCGCTCGAGACAGGGGGGCAGATACGCAGTATTTT.

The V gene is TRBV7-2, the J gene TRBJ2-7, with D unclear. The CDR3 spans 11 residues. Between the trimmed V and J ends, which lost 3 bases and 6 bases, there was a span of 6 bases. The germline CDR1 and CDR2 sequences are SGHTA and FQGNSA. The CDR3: CASSFSREQYF. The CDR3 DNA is TGTGCCAGCAGCTTCTCCCGCGAGCAGTACTTC.

The chain's CDR3 is CASSRDREHSPLHF. Here the CDR3 DNA reads TGTGCCAGCAGCCGGGACAGGGAACATTCACCCCTCCACTTT. The chain employs TRBV6-5 and TRBJ1-6; 9 bases map to TRBD1. The germline V gene has CDR1 MNHEY and CDR2 SVGAGI. CDR3 length equals 14 residues. Trimming cost V 6 bases and J 8 bases; bases outside gene matches: 5.

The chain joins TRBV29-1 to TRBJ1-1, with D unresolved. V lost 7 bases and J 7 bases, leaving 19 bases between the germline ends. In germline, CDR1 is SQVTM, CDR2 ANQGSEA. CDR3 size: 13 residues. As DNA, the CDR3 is TGCAGCGCCGGGCGGGGAAGTGTTAATGAAGCTTTCTTT. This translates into CSAGRGSVNEAFF.

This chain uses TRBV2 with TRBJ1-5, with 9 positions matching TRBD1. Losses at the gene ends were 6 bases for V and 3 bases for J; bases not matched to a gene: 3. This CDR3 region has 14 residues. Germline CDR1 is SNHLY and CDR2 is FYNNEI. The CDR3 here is CASRGTGNNQPQHF. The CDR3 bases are TGTGCCAGCAGAGGGACAGGGAACAATCAGCCCCAGCATTTT.

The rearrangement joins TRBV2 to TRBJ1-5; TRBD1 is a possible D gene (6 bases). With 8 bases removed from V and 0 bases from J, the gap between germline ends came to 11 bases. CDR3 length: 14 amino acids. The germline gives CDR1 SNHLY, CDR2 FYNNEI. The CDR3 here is CASAGQYSNQPQHF. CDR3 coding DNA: TGTGCCAGCGCCGGACAGTATAGCAATCAGCCCCAGCATTTT.

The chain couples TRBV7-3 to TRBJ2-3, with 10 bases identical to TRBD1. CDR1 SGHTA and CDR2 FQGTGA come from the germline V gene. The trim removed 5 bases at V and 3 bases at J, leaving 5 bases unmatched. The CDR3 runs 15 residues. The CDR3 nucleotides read TGTGCCAGCAGCCTGTGGACAGGGGGGACAGATACGCAGTATTTT. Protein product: CASSLWTGGTDTQYF.

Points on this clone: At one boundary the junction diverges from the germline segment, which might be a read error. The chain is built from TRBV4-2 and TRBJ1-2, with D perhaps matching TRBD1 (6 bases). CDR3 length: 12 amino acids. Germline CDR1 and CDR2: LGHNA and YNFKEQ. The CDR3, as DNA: TGTGCCAGCAGGCGAGGGGGGGCTCCTTCTGCCTTC. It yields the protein CASRRGGAPSAF.

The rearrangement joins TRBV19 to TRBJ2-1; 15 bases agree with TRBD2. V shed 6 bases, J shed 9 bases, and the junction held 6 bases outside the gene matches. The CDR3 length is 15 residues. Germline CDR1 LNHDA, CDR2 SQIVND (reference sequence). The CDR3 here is CASSRTSGGATEQFF. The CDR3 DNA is TGTGCCAGTAGCCGGACTAGCGGGGGGGCGACTGAGCAGTTCTTC. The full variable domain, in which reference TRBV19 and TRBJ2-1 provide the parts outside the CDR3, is DGGITQSPKYLFRKEGQNVTLSCEQNLNHDAMYWYRQDPGQGLRLIYYSQIVNDFQKGDIAEGYSVSREKKESFPLTVTSAQKNPTAFYLCASSRTSGGATEQFFGPGTRLTVL.

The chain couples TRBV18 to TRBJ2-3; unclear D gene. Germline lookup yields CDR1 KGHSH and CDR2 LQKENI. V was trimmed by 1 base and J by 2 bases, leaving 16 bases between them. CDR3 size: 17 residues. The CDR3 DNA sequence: TGTGCCAGCTCACCACTGAGAACGGATAGACTCACAGATACGCAGTATTTT. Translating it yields CASSPLRTDRLTDTQYF.